Shown below are 16 T cell receptor beta chains from a single sample sequenced in a study of immune characterization of retroperitoneal liposarcoma. One entry per CDR3 protein results from TCRdb running MiXCR on the PCR reads. The sample includes 11,000 or so distinct CDR3 sequences, approximately 25% seen only once; the top ten take about 9.6%. Specimen: tumor tissue. These receptors were collected from a female donor with retroperitoneal liposarcoma.

CDR3 DNA: TGTGCCAGCAGCCCCGGCGATAGCGGATACAATGAGCAGTACTTC. Translating gives CASSPGDSGYNEQYF. The chain uses TRBV11-3 and TRBJ2-4; a weak D match, TRBD2 (6 bases). Germline V gives CDR1 SGHNT, CDR2 YENEEA. V was trimmed by 5 bases and J by 13 bases, leaving 24 bases between them. The CDR3 covers 15 residues.

In its sample, this clonotype is medium-sized. V gene TRBV6-6 combines with J gene TRBJ2-1; 11 bases match TRBD2. TRBJ2-7 matches the DNA end more closely, so the J call is doubtful. CDR1 is MNHNY, CDR2 SVGAGI, per germline (reference sequence). This CDR3 has 15 residues. For the CDR3, the DNA is TGTGCCAGCAGTTACTTGGGACTAGCGGATTACGAGCAGTACTTC. Its protein product is CASSYLGLADYEQYF.

The rearrangement links TRBV7-9 to TRBJ2-5; 7 nucleotides align to TRBD1. The J call may be faulty, since TRBJ2-1 better matches the DNA end. CDR3 length: 12 amino acids. Germline CDR1 is SEHNR and CDR2 is FQNEAQ (reference sequence). CDR3 sequence (DNA): TGTGCCAGCAGCAGGGGACAGAAGACCCAGTTCTTC. Translation gives CASSRGQKTQFF.

The table lists this clonotype with many counts. The chain joins TRBV11-3 to TRBJ2-1; the match to TRBD2 covers 7 bases. V gave up 8 bases and J gave up 10 bases; unmatched junction bases: 8. CDR1 is SGHNT and CDR2 is YENEEA in the germline V gene. The CDR3 runs 12 residues. The CDR3 bases are TGTGCCAGCGAGGGACTATCCTACGAGCAGTTCTTC. Protein sequence: CASEGLSYEQFF.

In this sample, this clonotype turned up a few times. The chain is built from TRBV6-4 and TRBJ2-3; D is possibly TRBD1 or TRBD2 (6 bases each). Trimming pared 2 bases from V and 2 bases from J, leaving 8 bases between. Germline CDR1 MRHNA, CDR2 SNTAGT. This CDR3 spans 14 amino acids. The CDR3 region is CASSDRGDTDTQYF. The CDR3 DNA reads TGTGCCAGCAGTGACAGGGGGGACACAGATACGCAGTATTTT.

In its sample, this clonotype ranks as medium-sized (0.01 to 0.1%). The chain uses TRBV6-1 and TRBJ2-1; tentative D call: TRBD1 (5 bases). With the DNA end fitting TRBJ2-7 better, the J assignment may be wrong. Germline assignment: CDR1 MNHNS and CDR2 SASEGT. The CDR3 sequence is 15 residues long. Written as DNA, the CDR3 is TGTGCCAGCAGTTCCCCTCGCAGGACACGGTACGAGCAGTACTTC. Its protein is CASSSPRRTRYEQYF.

This clonotype was picked up a small number of times. This chain uses TRBV6-1 with TRBJ2-7; D possibly corresponds to TRBD1 (6 bases). This CDR3 has 15 amino acids. Germline V lookup: CDR1 MNHNS, CDR2 SASEGT. Trimming took off 6 bases at V and 1 base at J, with 16 bases between the two ends. CDR3 sequence (DNA): TGTGCCAGCAGGCCGATCGGACAGAGATCCTACGAGCAGTACTTC. It codes for CASRPIGQRSYEQYF.

By frequency in the sample, this clonotype is medium-sized. This chain connects TRBV12-3 or TRBV12-4 to TRBJ2-5; 15 nucleotides match TRBD2. The V gene end was trimmed by 3 bases and the J gene end by 4 bases; junction bases not matched to a gene: 6. The CDR3 loop spans 17 amino acids. The CDR3 loop is CASSFRTSGRAGETQYF. Here the CDR3 DNA reads TGTGCCAGCAGTTTCAGGACTAGCGGGAGGGCCGGAGAGACCCAGTACTTC.

V is TRBV7-2 and J is TRBJ1-2; weak D call: TRBD1 (5 bases). Per the germline V gene, CDR1 is SGHTA and CDR2 is FQGNSA. This CDR3 is 13 amino acids long. V gave up 5 bases and J gave up 11 bases, with 18 bases separating them. In nucleotides, the CDR3 is TGTGCCAGCAGCCCAGGACGGGGCCAAGGGTACACCTTC. Encoded protein: CASSPGRGQGYTF.

V and J are TRBV11-3 and TRBJ2-7; the D is unclear. Germline CDR1 reads SGHNT; CDR2 reads YENEEA. V lost 3 bases and J 0 bases, leaving 9 bases between the germline ends. The CDR3 runs 14 residues. CDR3 protein: CASSLFSDSYEQYF. The CDR3 nucleotides read TGTGCCAGCAGCTTGTTCAGTGACTCCTACGAGCAGTACTTC.

The genes are TRBV27 and TRBJ2-1, with D possibly matching TRBD2 (5 bases). Germline V gene sequence: CDR1 MNHEY, CDR2 SMNVEV (reference sequence). V lost 8 bases and J 4 bases, leaving 15 bases between the germline ends. The CDR3 is 14 amino acids. CDR3 residues: CASSVGNNYNEQFF. In DNA, the CDR3 is TGTGCCAGCTCCGTCGGGAACAATTACAATGAGCAGTTCTTC.

The V call is TRBV4-1, the J call TRBJ2-6, with 8 bases aligning to TRBD2. V trimming: 2 bases; J trimming: 0 bases; junction bases outside the gene matches: 9. The CDR3 has 19 residues. Looked up from germline, CDR1 is MGHRA and CDR2 is YSYEKL. The CDR3 DNA is TGCGCCAGCAGCCAACTAGGACTAGCCGATATCTCTGGGGCCAACGTCCTGACTTTC. It encodes CASSQLGLADISGANVLTF.

A few counts support this clonotype. This sequence joins TRBV12-3 or TRBV12-4 and TRBJ2-7, with 7 bases aligning to TRBD1. V shed 7 bases, J shed 2 bases, and the junction held 8 bases outside the gene matches. The CDR3 runs to 14 residues. CDR3 in amino acids: CASIHEDRPYEQYF. CDR3 DNA sequence: TGTGCCAGCATCCACGAGGACAGGCCCTACGAGCAGTACTTC.

V and J are TRBV6-1 and TRBJ2-6, with 16 bases lining up with TRBD2. Per the germline V gene, CDR1 is MNHNS and CDR2 is SASEGT. V lost 10 bases, J lost 1 base, and 7 bases stayed unmatched. The CDR3 has 18 residues. CDR3 DNA sequence: TGTGCCACAACGGGACTAGCGGGAGGGGGGTCTGGGGCCAACGTCCTGACTTTC. Translating it yields CATTGLAGGGSGANVLTF.

This clonotype was seen a handful of times. The rearrangement links TRBV7-8 to TRBJ2-3; 12 nucleotides align to TRBD2. The CDR3 covers 16 residues. Germline V lookup: CDR1 SGHVS, CDR2 FQNEAQ. J was trimmed by 5 bases and V by 6 bases; bases with no gene match: 9. The DNA of the CDR3 is TGTGCCAGCAGTCACCATACTAGCGGGAGGATAGATACGCAGTATTTT. Translation gives CASSHHTSGRIDTQYF.

This clonotype was recorded many times. J is TRBJ2-7 and V is TRBV7-2; a weak D match, TRBD2 (6 bases). V was shortened by 5 bases and J by 0 bases, with 17 bases between the two germline ends. The CDR3 runs 16 residues. The germline gives CDR1 SGHTA, CDR2 FQGNSA. CDR3 sequence: CASSSYRESPSYEQYF. The CDR3 DNA sequence: TGTGCCAGCAGCAGCTATCGGGAGAGCCCCTCCTACGAGCAGTACTTC.